These 4 T cell receptor beta chains came from one sample sequenced in a study of tumor and adjacent non-tumor tissue in lung cancer. This sample's RNA came from whole unsorted tissue. The library came from three nested PCR rounds adapted from ARM-PCR protocols. TCRdb analysed the multiplex PCR reads with MiXCR anew, one entry per CDR3 protein. The sample has 71,000 or so distinct CDR3 sequences, roughly 76% seen once; the top ten hold about 14%. Sample: lung tumor tissue. The source of these receptors is a woman in her forties or fifties with non-small cell lung cancer.

Comment on this clonotype: At one end, the junction sequence differs from germline, possibly due to a read error. The chain carries TRBV29-1 and TRBJ1-1; the D is unclear. CDR1 and CDR2 from the germline V gene are SQVTM and ANQGSEA. This CDR3 contains 14 residues. The CDR3: CNVGEGPMNTEALF. CDR3 nucleotide sequence: TGCAACGTTGGGGAGGGTCCGATGAACACTGAAGCTCTCTTT.

As for this clonotype: This CDR3 is missing its conserved last phenylalanine or tryptophan, likely due to a read error. The V call is TRBV6-2 or TRBV6-3, the J call TRBJ1-1, with unresolved D. This CDR3 contains 16 residues. Trimming cost V 2 bases and J 7 bases, with 20 bases left between them. The germline V gene encodes CDR1 MNHEY and CDR2 SVGEGT. Here the CDR3 DNA reads TGTGCCAGCAGTTACGCCCTGACTTCGAGAGGGATTGAAGCTTTCTTA. Its protein product is CASSYALTSRGIEAFL.

Details on this clonotype: Relative to the germline gene, one junction end is altered; a read error may explain this. The chain has TRBV4-3 and TRBJ1-5; D is unclear. The CDR3 contains 15 residues. Looked up from germline, CDR1 is LGHNA and CDR2 is YSLEER. Written as DNA, the CDR3 is TGCGCCAGGAGCCCCCGGAACGATGGATATCGGCCCCAGCATTTT. Encoded protein: CARSPRNDGYRPQHF.

Turning to this clonotype: With a much larger clone just one base away, this may be a read error. The V and J genes are TRBV30 and TRBJ1-1, with D unresolved. CDR1 and CDR2 (germline): GTSNPN, SVGIG (reference sequence). The CDR3 loop spans 12 amino acids. The CDR3: CARSVLTSEAFF. DNA for the CDR3: TGTGCCCGGAGTGTCTTGACATCTGAAGCTTTCTTT.